This TCR beta chain was recorded in a study of tumor-infiltrating lymphocytes in localized non-small cell lung cancer. Across the whole study: Several tumor histologies, both smoking statuses, and some post-neoadjuvant chemotherapy samples were included. Tumor tissue and non-adjacent uninvolved lung came from each patient. Overall study results and limits: No link was found between tumor T-cell fraction and recurrence-free survival. IM1 and IM2 tumors showed no difference in T-cell fraction.

Only a few counts were recorded for this clone. Its matching antigen is unknown. Profiled with immunoSEQ multiplex PCR; TCRdb holds only in-frame clones, not every one. The sample contains about 7,200 clones, around 60% of which appear only once. Germline V gene sequence: CDR1 SGHAT, CDR2 FQNNGV. The length of the CDR3 is 14 residues. Trimming took 5 bases from V and 3 from J; bases not matched to a gene: 4. This sequence joins TRBV11-2 and TRBJ2-7, with 10 nucleotides matching TRBD2. The receptor comes from a human donor with non-small cell lung cancer. The sample comprised lung tumor tissue. CDR3 nucleotides: TGTGCCAGCAGCCAAGGACTAGCGGACTACGAGCAGTACTTC. It is translated as CASSQGLADYEQYF.